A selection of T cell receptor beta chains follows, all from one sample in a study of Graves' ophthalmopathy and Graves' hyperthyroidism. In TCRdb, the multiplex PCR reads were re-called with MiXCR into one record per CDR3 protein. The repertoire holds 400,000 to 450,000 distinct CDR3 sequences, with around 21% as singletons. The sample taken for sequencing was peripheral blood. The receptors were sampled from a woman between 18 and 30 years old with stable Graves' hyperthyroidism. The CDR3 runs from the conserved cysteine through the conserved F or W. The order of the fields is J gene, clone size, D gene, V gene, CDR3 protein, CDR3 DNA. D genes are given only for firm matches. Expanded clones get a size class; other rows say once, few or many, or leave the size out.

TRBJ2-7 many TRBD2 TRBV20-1 CSARGRRESYEQYF TGCAGTGCTAGAGGGCGGCGGGAGTCGTACGAGCAGTACTTC
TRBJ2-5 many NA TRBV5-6 CASSSPYF TGTGCCAGCAGCTCGCCGTACTTC
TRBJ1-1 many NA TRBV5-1 CASSLAGDTEAFF TGTGCCAGCAGTTTGGCAGGGGACACTGAAGCTTTCTTT
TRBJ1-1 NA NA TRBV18 CASSEGEAFF TGTGCCAGCTCTGAGGGGGAAGCTTTCTTT
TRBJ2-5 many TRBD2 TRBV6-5 CASSFGLGQETQYF TGTGCCAGCAGTTTCGGACTAGGCCAAGAGACCCAGTACTTC
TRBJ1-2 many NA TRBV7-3 CASSFDRDPENYGYTF TGTGCCAGCAGCTTCGACCGGGACCCCGAAAACTATGGCTACACCTTC
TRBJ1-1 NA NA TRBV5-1 CASSLPGPEAFF TGCGCCAGCAGCTTGCCGGGACCTGAAGCTTTCTTT
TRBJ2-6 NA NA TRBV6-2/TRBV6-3 CASSYSGASGANVLTF TGTGCCAGCAGTTACTCGGGGGCGTCTGGGGCCAACGTCCTGACTTTC
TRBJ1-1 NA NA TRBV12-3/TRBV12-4 CASSLEGTENTEAFF TGTGCCAGCAGTTTAGAAGGGACGGAGAACACTGAAGCTTTCTTT
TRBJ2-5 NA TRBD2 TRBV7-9 CASSQADAGGTQYF TGTGCCAGCAGCCAGGCGGACGCGGGGGGGACCCAGTACTTC
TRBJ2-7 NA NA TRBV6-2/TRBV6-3 CASNLVGSYDQYF TGTGCCAGCAACCTAGTGGGCAGCTACGATCAGTACTTC
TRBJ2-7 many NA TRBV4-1 CASSQDRLANSYEQYF TGCGCCAGCAGCCAAGATAGGCTAGCGAACTCCTACGAGCAGTACTTC
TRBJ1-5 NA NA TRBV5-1 CASSLGGVQGQPQHF TGCGCCAGCAGCTTGGGAGGCGTCCAGGGGCAGCCCCAGCATTTT
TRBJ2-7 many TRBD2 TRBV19 CASSKRTSGDYEQYF TGTGCCAGTAGCAAGAGGACTAGCGGGGATTACGAGCAGTACTTC
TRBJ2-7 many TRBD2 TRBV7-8 CASSSILAAGGPWEQYF TGTGCCAGCAGCTCAATCCTTGCGGCGGGAGGGCCTTGGGAGCAGTACTTC
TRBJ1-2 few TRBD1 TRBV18 CASSPGQGPGYTF TGTGCCAGCTCGCCCGGACAGGGGCCCGGCTACACCTTC
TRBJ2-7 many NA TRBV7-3 CASSAQKGDSYEQYF TGTGCCAGCAGCGCCCAAAAGGGTGACTCCTACGAGCAGTACTTC
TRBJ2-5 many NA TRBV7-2 CASSRGLFVETQYF TGTGCCAGCAGCCGGGGGCTGTTCGTCGAGACCCAGTACTTC
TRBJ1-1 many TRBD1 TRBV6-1 CASSESGGTEAFF TGTGCCAGCAGTGAATCAGGGGGCACTGAAGCTTTCTTT
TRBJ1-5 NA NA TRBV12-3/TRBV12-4 CAGSLGAGNQPQHF TGTGCCGGCAGTTTGGGGGCGGGCAATCAGCCCCAACATTTT
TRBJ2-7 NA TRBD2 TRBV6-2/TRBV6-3 CASSYRIPRGGGRSYEQYF TGTGCCAGCAGTTACCGTATCCCTCGGGGCGGGGGGCGGTCCTACGAGCAGTACTTC
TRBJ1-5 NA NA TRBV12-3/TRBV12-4 CASTTGRANQPQHF TGTGCCAGCACCACTGGACGGGCCAATCAGCCCCAGCATTTT
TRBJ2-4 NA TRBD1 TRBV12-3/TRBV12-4 CASSLGTVQNIKYF TGTGCCAGCAGTCTAGGGACAGTCCAAAACATTAAGTACTTC
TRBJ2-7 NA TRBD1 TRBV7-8 CASSLGSGGVRAYEQYF TGTGCCAGCAGCTTAGGGTCAGGGGGCGTTAGGGCCTACGAGCAGTACTTC
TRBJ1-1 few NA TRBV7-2 CASSLVKSGEAFF TGTGCCAGCAGCTTAGTCAAATCCGGGGAAGCTTTCTTT
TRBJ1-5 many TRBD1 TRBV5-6 CASSLAGTGVQPQHF TGTGCCAGCAGCTTGGCCGGGACAGGCGTTCAGCCCCAGCATTTT
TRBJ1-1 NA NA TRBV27 CASSFRGRKYTDAFF TGTGCCAGCAGTTTCCGAGGTCGAAAGTACACTGATGCTTTCTTT
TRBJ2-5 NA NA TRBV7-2 CASSLDLGVWETKYF TGTGCCAGCAGCTTAGACTTGGGGGTTTGGGAGACCAAGTACTTC
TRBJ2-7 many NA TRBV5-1 CASSLEDYEQYF TGCGCCAGCAGCTTGGAGGATTACGAGCAGTACTTC
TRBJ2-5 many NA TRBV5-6 CASSSFRETQYF TGTGCCAGCAGCTCCTTTCGGGAGACCCAGTACTTC
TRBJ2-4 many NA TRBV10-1 CASSEDYSGTRGNIKYF TGCGCCAGCAGTGAGGATTACTCCGGGACAAGAGGAAACATTAAGTACTTC
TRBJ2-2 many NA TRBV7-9 CASSPGTAPRGELFF TGTGCCAGCAGCCCGGGGACGGCACCACGGGGGGAGCTGTTTTTT
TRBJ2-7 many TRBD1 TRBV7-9 CASSPRTGFVEQYF TGTGCCAGCAGCCCGCGGACAGGGTTCGTCGAGCAGTACTTC
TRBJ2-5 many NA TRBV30 CAWSPFARAPYF TGTGCCTGGAGCCCATTCGCGAGGGCCCCGTACTTC
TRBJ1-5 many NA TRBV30 CAWSVLGGSNQPQHF TGTGCCTGGAGTGTACTGGGGGGATCCAATCAGCCCCAGCATTTT
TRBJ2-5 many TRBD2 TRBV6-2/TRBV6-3 CASSDLGTSGSGETQYF TGTGCCAGCAGCGACCTCGGGACTAGCGGGAGCGGTGAGACCCAGTACTTC
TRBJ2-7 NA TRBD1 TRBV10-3 CAISESAQGTHEQYF TGTGCCATCAGTGAGTCGGCACAGGGGACCCACGAGCAGTACTTC
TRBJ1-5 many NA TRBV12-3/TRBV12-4 CASSLGGVVHQPQHF TGTGCCAGCAGTTTGGGAGGGGTGGTTCATCAGCCCCAGCATTTT
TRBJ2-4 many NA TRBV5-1 CASSLLTGENIQYF TGCGCCAGCAGCTTGTTAACAGGAGAAAACATTCAGTACTTC
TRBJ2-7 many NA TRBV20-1 CSARRYSYEQYF TGCAGTGCTAGGAGGTACTCCTACGAGCAGTACTTC
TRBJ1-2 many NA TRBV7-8 CASSRGRFSPYGYTF TGTGCCAGCAGCCGGGGGAGGTTCTCCCCTTATGGCTACACCTTC
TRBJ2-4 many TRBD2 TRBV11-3 CASSWPGTSGSLAKNIQYF TGTGCCAGCAGCTGGCCAGGGACTAGCGGGAGCTTGGCCAAAAACATTCAGTACTTC
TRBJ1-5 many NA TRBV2 CASSETDYSNQPQHF TGTGCCAGCAGTGAAACGGATTATAGCAATCAGCCCCAGCATTTT